This TCR beta chain was identified during a study of shared clonotypes between healthy human individuals. Turning to the study itself: With ages of 18 to 49, the donors were two women and a few men.

Clones were sequenced by immunoSEQ multiplex PCR, and TCRdb holds only the in-frame ones, with some missing. The table lists 2.3 million or so clones, approximately 93% of them singletons. A CD45RA+ naive subset and a CD45RA-negative memory subset were split from CD4+ cells. The germline V and J ends were trimmed by 4 bases and 15 bases, with 10 bases remaining between them. Germline values: CDR1 GTSNPN, CDR2 SVGIG (reference sequence). This CDR3 comprises 9 residues. V gene TRBV30 combines with J gene TRBJ2-1, with D perhaps matching TRBD2 (6 bases). Sequencing was performed on naive CD4+ T cells from PBMCs. Subset of the sample: CD45RA+ positively selected. The receptor comes from a man in his late teens or twenties in good health. Some clones in this sample may be carry-over from other donors' samples. CDR3 residues: CAWTWRGFF. The CDR3 bases are TGTGCCTGGACATGGCGGGGGTTCTTC.